This entry is about one T cell receptor (beta chain). What it recognizes is unknown. TCR beta CDR3 regions were amplified from RNA transcripts. First-round RT-PCR targeting the TCR CDR3 was performed with the HTBI primer set. Each CDR3 protein is one row after TCRdb ran MiXCR on the multiplex PCR reads. The sample records hundreds of thousands of distinct CDR3 sequences, 14% being singletons. The V end lost 4 bases, the J end lost 5 bases, and 14 bases lay between the germline ends. Germline V gene lookup returns CDR1 DFQATT and CDR2 SNEGSKA (reference sequence). This CDR3 contains 14 residues. This entry comes from a study of T cells in Graves' hyperthyroidism and ophthalmopathy. Points from the study as a whole: Appearing also in blood were most of the thyroid clonotypes expanded above 0.001.

Criteria for exclusion of patients were uncontrolled infection, other autoimmune disease, pregnancy or lactation. Sampled blood dates from first hyperthyroidism diagnosis, and it precedes any ophthalmopathy symptoms. A roughly 9.3 ml volume of fresh peripheral blood provided the PBMCs. This receptor was taken from a woman in her 30s with Graves' hyperthyroidism that later progressed to Graves' ophthalmopathy. The sequenced sample consisted of blood. The rearrangement uses TRBV20-1 and TRBJ2-2; maybe TRBD2 (7 bases). CDR3 DNA: TGCAGTGCTAAGGAGGGGGGGGCGACCGGGGAGCTGTTTTTT. It codes for CSAKEGGATGELFF.